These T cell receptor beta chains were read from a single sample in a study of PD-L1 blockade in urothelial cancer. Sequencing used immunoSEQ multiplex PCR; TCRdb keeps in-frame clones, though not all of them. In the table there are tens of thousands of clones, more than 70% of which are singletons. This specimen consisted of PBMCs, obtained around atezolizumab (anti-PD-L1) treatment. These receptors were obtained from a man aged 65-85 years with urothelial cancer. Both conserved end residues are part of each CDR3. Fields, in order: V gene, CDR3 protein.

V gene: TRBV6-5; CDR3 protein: CASSTDRTGNTIYF
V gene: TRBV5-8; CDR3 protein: CASRRPVSYEQYF
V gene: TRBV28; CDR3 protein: CASSSIPGLPSYEQYF
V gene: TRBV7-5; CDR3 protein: CVRSDQRKGTDTQYF
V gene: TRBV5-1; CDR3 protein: CASSSGGGAGANVLTF
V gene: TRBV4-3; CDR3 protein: CASSQDVQGGYGYTF
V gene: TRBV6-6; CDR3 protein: CASSYRRNTDTQYF
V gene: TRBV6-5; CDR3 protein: CASSYSFQGPNRGYTF
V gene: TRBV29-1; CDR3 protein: CSVPMGGVYGYTF
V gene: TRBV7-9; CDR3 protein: CASSPPSGRVSYEQYF
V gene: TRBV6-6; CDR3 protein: CASTQGANGYTF
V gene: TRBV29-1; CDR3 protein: CSVDRGHTEAFF
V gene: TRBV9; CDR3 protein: CASSVVPQYTEAFF
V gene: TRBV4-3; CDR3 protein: CASSQEVAPGRGAEAFF
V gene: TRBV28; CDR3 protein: CASSRTGFGQPQHF
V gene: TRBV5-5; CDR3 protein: CASSLEQAGGPMGEQFF
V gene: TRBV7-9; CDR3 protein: CASRTGNTEAFF
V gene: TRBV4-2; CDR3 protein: CASSQGNTGGVQFF